This is a list of T cell receptor beta chains from one sample in a study of CD8 T cells in ankylosing spondylitis. From the 5' RACE reads, TCRdb called clonotypes with MiXCR, one entry per CDR3 protein. The profile shows approximately 550,000 distinct CDR3 sequences, roughly 13% of them singletons. The sequenced material came from blood, either unsorted or a sorted T cell fraction (not recorded which). These receptors all stem from a male donor with ankylosing spondylitis. Each CDR3 is given with its conserved first and last residue.

V,J,CDR3
TRBV29-1,TRBJ1-1,CSVFGTSAANTEAFF
TRBV2,TRBJ2-1,CASSPFGGAMNEQFF
TRBV7-2,TRBJ1-3,CASRRNTEGDTIYF
TRBV28,TRBJ1-2,CASRPRLSGYTF
TRBV5-1,TRBJ2-1,CASSRTGNNEQFF
TRBV15,TRBJ2-1,CATSREHSGAYNEQFF
TRBV5-1,TRBJ2-1,CASSLDSGASYNEQFF
TRBV12-3/TRBV12-4,TRBJ2-3,CASSFGTASGTDTQYF
TRBV7-8,TRBJ2-1,CASSPGPFSGRAYEQFF
TRBV2,TRBJ2-5,CASTNHRTQYF
TRBV6-1,TRBJ2-1,CASRPAGLAGDNEQFF
TRBV18,TRBJ1-2,CASSPKGQGAGYGYTF
TRBV3-1,TRBJ2-5,CASSVVGLAGETQYF
TRBV7-9,TRBJ1-2,CASSSAGSNYGYTF
TRBV24-1,TRBJ2-1,CATSTLLAGYNEQFF
TRBV20-1,TRBJ2-7,CSAFVAGGPHEQYF
TRBV20-1,TRBJ2-5,CSVGTNFQETQYF
TRBV5-6,TRBJ2-3,CASSYGLVADTQYF
TRBV24-1,TRBJ2-1,CATSAKTIYNEQFF